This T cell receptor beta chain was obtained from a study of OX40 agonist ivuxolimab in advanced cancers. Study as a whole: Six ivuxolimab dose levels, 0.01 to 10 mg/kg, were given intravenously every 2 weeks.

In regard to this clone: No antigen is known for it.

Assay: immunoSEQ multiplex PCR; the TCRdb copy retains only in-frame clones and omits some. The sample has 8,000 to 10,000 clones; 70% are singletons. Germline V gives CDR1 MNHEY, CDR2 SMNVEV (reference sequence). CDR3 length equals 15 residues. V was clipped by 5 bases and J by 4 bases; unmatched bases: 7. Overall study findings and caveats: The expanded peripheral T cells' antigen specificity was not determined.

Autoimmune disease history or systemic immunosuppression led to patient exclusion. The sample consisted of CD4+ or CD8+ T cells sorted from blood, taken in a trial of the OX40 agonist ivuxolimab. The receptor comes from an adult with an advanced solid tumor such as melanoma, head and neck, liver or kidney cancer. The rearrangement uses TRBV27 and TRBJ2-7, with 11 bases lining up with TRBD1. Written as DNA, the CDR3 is TGTGCCAGCAGTCCGTCTGGACAGGGGGCGTACGAGCAGTACTTC. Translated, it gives CASSPSGQGAYEQYF.